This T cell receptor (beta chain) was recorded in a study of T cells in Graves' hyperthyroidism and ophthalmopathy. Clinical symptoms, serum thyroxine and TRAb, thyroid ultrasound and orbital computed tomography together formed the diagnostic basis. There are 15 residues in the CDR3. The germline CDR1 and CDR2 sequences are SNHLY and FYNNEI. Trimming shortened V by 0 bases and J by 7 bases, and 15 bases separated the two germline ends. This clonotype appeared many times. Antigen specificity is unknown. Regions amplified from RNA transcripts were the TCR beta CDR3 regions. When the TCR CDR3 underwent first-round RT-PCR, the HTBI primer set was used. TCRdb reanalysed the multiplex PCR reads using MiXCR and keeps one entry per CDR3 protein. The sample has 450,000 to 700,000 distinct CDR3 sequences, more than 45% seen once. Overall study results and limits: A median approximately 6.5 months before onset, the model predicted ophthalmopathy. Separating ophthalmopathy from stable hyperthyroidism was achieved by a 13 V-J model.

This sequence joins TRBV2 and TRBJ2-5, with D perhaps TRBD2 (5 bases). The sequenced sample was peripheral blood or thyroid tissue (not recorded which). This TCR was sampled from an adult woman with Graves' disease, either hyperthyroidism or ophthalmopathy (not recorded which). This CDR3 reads CASSEARLPWGTQYF. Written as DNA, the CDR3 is TGTGCCAGCAGTGAAGCGCGACTACCGTGGGGGACCCAGTACTTC.